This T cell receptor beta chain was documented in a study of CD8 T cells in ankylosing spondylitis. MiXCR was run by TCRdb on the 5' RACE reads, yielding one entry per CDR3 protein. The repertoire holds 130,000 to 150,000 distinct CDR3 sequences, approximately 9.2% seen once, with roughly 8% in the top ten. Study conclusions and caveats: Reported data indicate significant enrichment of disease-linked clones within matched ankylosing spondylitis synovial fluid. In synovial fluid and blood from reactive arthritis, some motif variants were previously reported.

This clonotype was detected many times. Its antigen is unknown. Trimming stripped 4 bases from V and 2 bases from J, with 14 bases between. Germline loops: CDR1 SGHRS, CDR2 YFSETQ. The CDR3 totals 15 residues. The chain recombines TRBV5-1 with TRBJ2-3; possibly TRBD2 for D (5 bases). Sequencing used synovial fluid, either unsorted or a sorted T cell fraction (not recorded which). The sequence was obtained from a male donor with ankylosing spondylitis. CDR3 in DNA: TGCGCCAGCAGCCCGGAGGTACTTCTCACAGATACGCAGTATTTT. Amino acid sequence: CASSPEVLLTDTQYF.